This entry lists 7 T cell receptor beta chains sequenced from one sample in a study of identical twins. TCRdb reprocessed the 5' RACE reads with MiXCR, giving one entry per CDR3 protein. The repertoire holds some 730,000 distinct CDR3 sequences, roughly 18% seen once, with 10% to 15% in the top ten. A further study also used this sample, focusing on T cells expressing NK-cell markers.

Material: PBMCs. The source is a woman between 18 and 29 years old in good health.

This clonotype was counted only a few times. The rearrangement uses TRBV10-3 and TRBJ2-3; 7 bases map to TRBD2. V lost 8 bases, J lost 6 bases, and 8 bases stayed unmatched. CDR1 is ENHRY, CDR2 SYGVKD, per germline. This CDR3 is 13 amino acids long. The CDR3 reads CAIVASGGDTQYF. The CDR3 coding sequence is TGTGCCATCGTCGCTAGCGGAGGGGATACGCAGTATTTT.

This clonotype was counted a few times. The V and J genes are TRBV7-3 and TRBJ1-1, with D possibly being TRBD1 (5 bases). The germline V and J ends were trimmed by 5 bases and 3 bases, with 19 bases remaining between them. This CDR3 has 16 residues. Germline V gene data show CDR1 as SGHTA and CDR2 as FQGTGA. CDR3 protein: CASSVRAPIGDTEAFF. The CDR3 DNA reads TGTGCCAGCAGCGTCCGGGCCCCCATAGGGGACACTGAAGCTTTCTTT.

The chain joins TRBV20-1 to TRBJ2-1; 8 bases line up with TRBD1. CDR3 length equals 14 residues. The germline gives CDR1 DFQATT, CDR2 SNEGSKA (reference sequence). Trimming at V came to 1 base and at J to 3 bases, leaving 2 bases not matched to a gene. Here the CDR3 reads CSARVDRVYNEQFF. DNA of the CDR3: TGCAGTGCTAGAGTGGACAGGGTCTACAATGAGCAGTTCTTC.

This sequence joins TRBV5-1 and TRBJ2-7; tentatively, D is TRBD2 (6 bases). Germline assignment: CDR1 SGHRS and CDR2 YFSETQ. With 0 bases removed from V and 0 bases from J, the gap between germline ends came to 19 bases. This CDR3 has 18 residues. The CDR3: CASSLDLSGGTISYEQYF. The DNA for the CDR3 is TGCGCCAGCAGCTTGGATCTCTCGGGCGGGACGATCTCCTACGAGCAGTACTTC.

This clonotype was observed a handful of times. This chain uses TRBV7-2 with TRBJ2-7, with 8 bases lining up with TRBD1. This CDR3 contains 18 residues. Germline V gene sequence: CDR1 SGHTA, CDR2 FQGNSA. J lost 0 bases, V lost 0 bases, and 10 bases had no gene match. In DNA, the CDR3 is TGTGCCAGCAGCTTAGCGCGGTGGGGGGACAGGAGCTCCTACGAGCAGTACTTC. This translates into CASSLARWGDRSSYEQYF. The full variable domain, completed using reference TRBV7-2 and TRBJ2-7, is GAGVSQSPSNKVTEKGKDVELRCDPISGHTALYWYRQSLGQGLEFLIYFQGNSAPDKSGLPSDRFSAERTGGSVSTLTIQRTQQEDSAVYLCASSLARWGDRSSYEQYFGPGTRLTVT.

This sequence joins TRBV7-2 and TRBJ2-3; possible D gene TRBD1, 6 bases. Germline V lookup: CDR1 SGHTA, CDR2 FQGNSA. Between the trimmed V and J ends, which lost 5 bases and 11 bases, there was a span of 14 bases. The CDR3 loop spans 12 amino acids. CDR3 protein: CASSAPGQKQYF. In nucleotides, the CDR3 is TGTGCCAGCAGCGCGCCCGGACAGAAGCAGTATTTT.

The gene calls are TRBV14 and TRBJ2-6; D gene unclear. The V end was cut by 0 bases, the J end by 0 bases, with 6 bases between. The germline V gene encodes CDR1 SGHDN and CDR2 FVKESK. This CDR3 is built from 16 residues. CDR3: CASSQDWLSGANVLTF. As DNA, the CDR3 is TGTGCCAGCAGCCAAGATTGGCTCTCTGGGGCCAACGTCCTGACTTTC. Looking up the rest from reference TRBV14 and TRBJ2-6 gives the full variable domain: EAGVTQFPSHSVIEKGQTVTLRCDPISGHDNLYWYRRVMGKEIKFLLHFVKESKQDESGMPNNRFLAERTGGTYSTLKVQPAELEDSGVYFCASSQDWLSGANVLTFGAGSRLTVL.